This record concerns one T cell receptor beta chain sequence. There is no known antigen for this receptor. Base qualities are not recorded, but no much larger clone differs from it by a single base. This sample is drawn from a study of human versus mouse CDR3 diversity and MHC coevolution (dated by TCRdb to 2017 to 2019). Regarding the research as a whole: The immunoSEQ assay was reported to detect one in 200,000 T cells and to minimize multiplex PCR amplification bias. Across mouse and human samples, each sample had between roughly 0.6 x 10^7 and 1.8 x 10^7 valid reads. The human cohort comprised three healthy volunteer blood donors, one aged 30 to 40, one aged 40 to 49 and one aged 60 to 70 at collection. Human naive CD4 T cell repertoires were used as a reference for TCR selection on multiple MHC II alleles and were compared with human-TCR-locus transgenic mice carrying single MHC II. Study-level results and caveats: Among all the groups compared, the lowest clonal inequality scores came from most of the three human donors. According to iCHAO1 estimates, humans had the largest TCR beta repertoire, about 1.7 million clonotypes, which was attributed likely to selection by multiple MHC II molecules. Because human T cells were selected on roughly 6 MHC II alleles, repertoire diversity in humans and mice was not considered directly comparable. On average, humans had more CDR3 deletions and insertions than mice did, pointing to greater exonuclease and TdT activity.

The CDR3 holds 14 amino acids from the cysteine to the phenylalanine. Of all the DNA, just the CDR3 is kept, 42 bases in frame from base 1. Looking up the germline V gene yields CDR1 KGHSH and CDR2 LQKENI. V and J are truncated by 3 bases and 4 bases respectively, leaving an intervening sequence of 12 bases. Fluorescence-activated cell sorting was used to pull naive CD4 T cells, meaning cells that were CD45RO-negative and CD62L-positive, out of the PBMCs. Approximately 50 ml of fresh peripheral blood was collected from each donor, and PBMCs were isolated by Ficoll density centrifugation. All samples were sorted on a FACSAria III instrument and reached purity above 90%. The QIAGEN blood and tissue kit was used to extract genomic DNA from sorted cells, and the DNA was quantified on a NanoDrop 1000. The immunoSEQ platform deep sequenced and quantified TCR alpha and beta chains by multiplex PCR of genomic DNA. In the paper's pipeline: Annotation of the TCR sequences relied on IMGT gene and region definitions. Out-of-frame rearrangements were used as a proxy for the preselection repertoire and compared with in-frame clonotypes. The iCHAO1 estimator provided with the immunoSEQ platform was used to estimate repertoire size. Clonal inequality was measured with a Gini index on in-frame amino acid clonotypes, based on the Lorenz curve. Shared clonotypes were counted with the intersect function of the R package tcR, and similarity was scored with the Jaccard index. Principal component analysis of V, J and V-J usage frequencies was run with the R prcomp function without normalization. In its TCRdb copy, this immuneACCESS table keeps in-frame sequences only and misses some clones. Where compared with another copy, unresolved V genes explain less than half of these, and the others have no known cause. Clone size and the V and J calls come from that table; the DNA yielded D and trimming. The sample yields 75,000 to 90,000 clones; 85% to 95% were counted once. The ten largest account for approximately 1.4% of the sample.

This clonotype was obtained from a person between 25 and 70 years old in good health. The receptor chain draws on TRBV18 and TRBJ1-1, with TRBD1 as a weak D call on 5 bases. The sequenced sample was naive CD4+ T cells from blood. The meaning of the sample's cell subset or site label: CD45RO-negative CD62L-positive naive CD4 T cells. This receptor carries the CDR3 CASSPGDWGTEAFF. The DNA reads TGTGCCAGCTCACCGGGGGACTGGGGCACTGAAGCTTTCTTT.